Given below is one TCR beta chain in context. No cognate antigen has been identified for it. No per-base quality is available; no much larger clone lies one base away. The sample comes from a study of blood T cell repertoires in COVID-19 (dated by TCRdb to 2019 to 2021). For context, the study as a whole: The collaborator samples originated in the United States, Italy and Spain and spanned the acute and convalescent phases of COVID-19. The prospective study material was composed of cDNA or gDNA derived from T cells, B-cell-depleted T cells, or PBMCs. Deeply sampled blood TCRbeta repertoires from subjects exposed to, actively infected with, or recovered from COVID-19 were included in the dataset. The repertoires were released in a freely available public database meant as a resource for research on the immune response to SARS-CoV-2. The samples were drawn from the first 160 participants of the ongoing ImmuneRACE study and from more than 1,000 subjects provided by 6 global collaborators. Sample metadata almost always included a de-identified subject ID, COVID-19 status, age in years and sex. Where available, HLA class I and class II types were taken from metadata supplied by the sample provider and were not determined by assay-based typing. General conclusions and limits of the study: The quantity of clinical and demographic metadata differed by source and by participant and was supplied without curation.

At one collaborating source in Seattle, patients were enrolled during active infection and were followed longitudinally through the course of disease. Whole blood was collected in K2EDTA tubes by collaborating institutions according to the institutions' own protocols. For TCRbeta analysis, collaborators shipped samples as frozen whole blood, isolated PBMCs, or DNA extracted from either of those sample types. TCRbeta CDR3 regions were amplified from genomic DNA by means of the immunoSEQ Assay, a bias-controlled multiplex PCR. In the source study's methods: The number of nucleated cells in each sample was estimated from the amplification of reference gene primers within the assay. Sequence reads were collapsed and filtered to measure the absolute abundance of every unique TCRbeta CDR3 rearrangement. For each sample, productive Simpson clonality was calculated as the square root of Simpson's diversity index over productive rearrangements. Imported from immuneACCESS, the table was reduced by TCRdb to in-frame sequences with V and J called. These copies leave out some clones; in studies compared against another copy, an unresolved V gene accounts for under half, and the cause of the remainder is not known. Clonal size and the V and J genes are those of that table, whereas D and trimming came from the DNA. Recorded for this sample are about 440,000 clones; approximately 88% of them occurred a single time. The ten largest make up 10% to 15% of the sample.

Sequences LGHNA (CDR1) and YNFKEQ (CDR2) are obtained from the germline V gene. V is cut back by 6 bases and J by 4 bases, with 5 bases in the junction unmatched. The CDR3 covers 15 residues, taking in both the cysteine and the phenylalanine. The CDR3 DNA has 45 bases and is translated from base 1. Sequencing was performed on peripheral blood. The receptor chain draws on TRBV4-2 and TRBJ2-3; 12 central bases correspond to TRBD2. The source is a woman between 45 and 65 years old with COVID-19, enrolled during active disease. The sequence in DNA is TGTGCCAGCAGTGCTAGCGGGGGGGCATCAGATACGCAGTATTTT. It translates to CASSASGGASDTQYF.